This record concerns one T cell receptor beta chain sequence. Its antigen remains unidentified. V shed 2 bases, J shed 3 bases, and the junction held 9 bases outside the gene matches. CDR3 length equals 16 residues. CDR1 and CDR2 from the germline V gene are SGHAT and FQNNGV. The data are from a study of shared clonotypes between healthy human individuals. Study findings and constraints: Relative to their counterparts shared across all four donors, non-shared clonotypes exhibited diminished generation probabilities.

Sorted-subset replicate PCR reactions contained 200 ng DNA, corresponding to approximately 30,000 T cell genomes. Sequencing was performed with immunoSEQ multiplex PCR; in TCRdb, only in-frame clones are kept and a portion is missing. The sample holds about 2 million clones; less than 95% are singletons and the top ten take 1% to 1.3%. The naive CD8 subset, CD45RO-negative cells positively selected for CCR7, excluded terminally differentiated effector memory CD45RA+ cells. The clonotype was recovered from a man younger than 35 in good health. The sample consisted of naive CD8+ T cells sorted from blood. The chain joins TRBV11-2 to TRBJ2-7, with 8 bases fitting TRBD2. The CDR3 region has the DNA TGTGCCAGCAGCTTACCCCCGGGACTAGTCTTCTACGAGCAGTACTTC. It translates to CASSLPPGLVFYEQYF. The full variable domain, in which reference TRBV11-2 and TRBJ2-7 provide the parts outside the CDR3, is EAGVAQSPRYKIIEKRQSVAFWCNPISGHATLYWYQQILGQGPKLLIQFQNNGVVDDSQLPKDRFSAERLKGVDSTLKIQPAKLEDSAVYLCASSLPPGLVFYEQYFGPGTRLTVT.